These T cell receptor beta chains were read from a single sample in a study of blood T cell repertoires in COVID-19. Here immunoSEQ multiplex PCR was the method, and the copy in TCRdb shows in-frame clones only, minus some. Of more than 300,000 clones listed, 92% are singletons. Material: PBMCs or T cells enriched from blood (not recorded which). The receptors were sampled from a young woman who had recovered from COVID-19. Each CDR3 is given with its conserved first and last residue. The D gene is left open where the match is weak. The size entry is marked missing in some rows and otherwise reads once, few, many or a size class.

v_gene	d_gene	j_gene	abundance	CDR3aa	CDR3nt
TRBV5-1	.	TRBJ2-5	.	CASTREGETQYF	TGCGCCAGCACGAGAGAGGGAGAGACCCAGTACTTC
TRBV24-1	.	TRBJ2-7	.	CATSDSRGSYEQYF	TGTGCCACCAGTGATTCACGGGGCTCCTACGAGCAGTACTTC
TRBV24-1	TRBD2	TRBJ2-3	.	CATIGTSGTTDTQYF	TGTGCCACCATTGGGACTAGCGGAACCACAGATACGCAGTATTTT
TRBV11-2	TRBD1	TRBJ2-7	.	CASSPGQSYEQYF	TGTGCCAGCAGCCCGGGACAGTCCTACGAGCAGTACTTC
TRBV3-1/TRBV3-2	.	TRBJ1-5	.	CAAGGLNQPQHF	TGTGCGGCGGGGGGACTCAATCAGCCCCAGCATTTT
TRBV15	TRBD1	TRBJ1-2	once	CATSRDLGQGVKNRNYGYTF	TGTGCCACCAGCAGAGATCTGGGACAGGGGGTTAAAAACAGGAACTATGGCTACACCTTC
TRBV21-1	.	TRBJ2-7	once	CASSKRDSPPYEQYF	TGTGCCAGCAGCAAAAGGGACAGCCCGCCCTACGAGCAGTACTTC
TRBV10-3	.	TRBJ2-7	.	CAISESKRGSGEQYF	TGTGCCATCAGTGAGTCGAAGCGAGGGAGCGGCGAGCAGTACTTC
TRBV5-4	TRBD1	TRBJ2-1	.	CASSLRQGHNEQFF	TGTGCCAGCAGCTTACGACAGGGCCACAATGAGCAGTTCTTC
TRBV18	.	TRBJ2-2	.	CASSPMEGAAGELFF	TGTGCCAGCTCACCAATGGAGGGGGCCGCCGGGGAGCTGTTTTTT
TRBV19	TRBD1	TRBJ1-1	.	CASSIPGQWAEAFF	TGTGCCAGTAGTATCCCGGGACAGTGGGCTGAAGCTTTCTTT
TRBV6-2/TRBV6-3	.	TRBJ1-2	.	CASSYFNNPQGANYGYTF	TGTGCCAGCAGTTACTTCAACAACCCACAGGGAGCGAACTATGGCTACACCTTC
TRBV10-3	TRBD1	TRBJ1-2	once	CAISESQGALWGYTF	TGTGCCATCAGTGAGTCCCAGGGGGCTCTTTGGGGCTACACCTTC
TRBV5-6	.	TRBJ2-3	.	CASSFGERADTQYF	TGTGCCAGCAGCTTCGGGGAGCGGGCGGATACGCAGTATTTT
TRBV7-3	TRBD2	TRBJ2-2	.	CASSSEGLASGELFF	TGTGCCAGCAGCTCCGAGGGACTAGCTTCCGGGGAGCTGTTTTTT
TRBV9	TRBD1	TRBJ1-1	.	CASSARDRGNTEAFF	TGTGCCAGCAGCGCTCGGGACAGGGGGAACACTGAAGCTTTCTTT
TRBV28	.	TRBJ1-2	.	CASFESNYGYTF	TGTGCCAGCTTCGAGTCTAACTATGGCTACACCTTC
TRBV7-3	.	TRBJ2-1	.	CASSLARNNEQFF	TGTGCCAGCAGCTTAGCTAGGAACAATGAGCAGTTCTTC
TRBV6-2/TRBV6-3	.	TRBJ2-7	.	CASSYFGADYEQYF	TGTGCCAGCAGTTACTTCGGAGCCGACTACGAGCAGTACTTC
TRBV11-2	.	TRBJ1-6	.	CASSPHGQYPSPNSPLHF	TGTGCCAGCAGCCCCCACGGACAGTACCCTAGTCCTAATTCACCCCTCCACTTT
TRBV2	TRBD1	TRBJ2-3	.	CASSPGQGSDTQYF	TGTGCCAGCAGTCCGGGACAGGGATCAGATACGCAGTATTTT
TRBV6-2/TRBV6-3	TRBD1	TRBJ2-7	few	CASSYTGQGIRAEQYF	TGTGCCAGCAGTTACACAGGACAGGGGATACGGGCCGAGCAGTACTTC
TRBV28	.	TRBJ2-7	.	CASSTIEQYF	TGTGCCAGCAGTACAATCGAGCAGTACTTC
TRBV19	.	TRBJ2-2	once	CASSTLGDGELFF	TGTGCCAGCAGTACGTTGGGCGACGGGGAGCTGTTTTTT
TRBV12-3/TRBV12-4	.	TRBJ1-6	.	CASSIRQNSPLHF	TGTGCCAGCAGTATTAGACAGAATTCACCCCTCCACTTT
TRBV24-1	.	TRBJ1-5	.	CATSAPPGDQPQHF	TGTGCCACCAGTGCACCACCCGGAGATCAGCCCCAGCATTTT
TRBV5-6	.	TRBJ1-1	.	CASSLPGTNTEAFF	TGTGCCAGCAGCTTGCCGGGTACGAACACTGAAGCTTTCTTT
TRBV5-1	.	TRBJ2-3	.	CASSAGQIATDTQYF	TGCGCCAGCAGCGCCGGACAGATAGCCACAGATACGCAGTATTTT
TRBV9	TRBD1	TRBJ2-1	.	CASSAGETGVGEQFF	TGTGCCAGCAGCGCCGGGGAAACAGGGGTAGGTGAGCAGTTCTTC
TRBV7-3	.	TRBJ2-2	few	CASSLLSAGELFF	TGTGCCAGCAGCTTACTCAGCGCTGGGGAGCTGTTTTTT
TRBV4-1	TRBD1	TRBJ2-2	.	CASRSPGQGNTGELFF	TGCGCCAGCAGATCTCCGGGACAGGGGAACACCGGGGAGCTGTTTTTT
TRBV18	.	TRBJ2-7	.	CASSPRVGSLFSYEQYF	TGTGCCAGCTCACCACGAGTGGGGAGCCTCTTCTCCTACGAGCAGTACTTC
TRBV2	.	TRBJ2-7	once	CASRSSDISYEQYF	TGTGCCAGCAGGAGCTCGGACATATCCTACGAGCAGTACTTC
TRBV9	.	TRBJ2-3	.	CASSAGGSADTQYF	TGTGCCAGCAGCGCTGGGGGGTCAGCAGATACGCAGTATTTT
TRBV28	.	TRBJ2-4	.	CASSLGRGGVGYF	TGTGCCAGCAGTTTAGGCAGGGGTGGGGTGGGGTACTTC
TRBV7-9	TRBD1	TRBJ1-5	.	CASSLRTGSNQPQHF	TGTGCCAGCAGCTTGAGGACAGGAAGCAATCAGCCCCAGCATTTT
TRBV28	TRBD2	TRBJ2-5	.	CASSPYGRAAVLETQYF	TGTGCCAGCAGTCCCTACGGGAGGGCCGCGGTATTGGAGACCCAGTACTTC
TRBV29-1	.	TRBJ2-5	.	CSVGYGIEYETQYF	TGCAGCGTTGGGTACGGGATAGAGTATGAGACCCAGTACTTC
TRBV7-9	TRBD1	TRBJ1-2	.	CASSLGQGEDNYGYTF	TGTGCCAGCAGCCTAGGACAGGGGGAGGATAACTATGGCTACACCTTC
TRBV7-9	.	TRBJ1-1	.	CASSLSGGYGYNTEAFF	TGTGCCAGCAGCTTATCGGGGGGCTATGGATACAACACTGAAGCTTTCTTT
TRBV5-1	.	TRBJ2-1	.	CASSFADEQFF	TGCGCCAGCAGCTTCGCAGATGAGCAGTTCTTC
TRBV3-1/TRBV3-2	.	TRBJ1-5	.	CASSHSGSNQPQHF	TGTGCCAGCAGCCACTCAGGGAGCAATCAGCCCCAGCATTTT
TRBV25-1	.	TRBJ1-2	.	CASSESDGYTF	TGTGCCAGCAGTGAATCGGATGGCTACACCTTC
TRBV24-1	.	TRBJ2-3	.	CATSDSRTGGNTQYF	TGTGCCACCAGTGATTCCCGGACAGGAGGGAATACGCAGTATTTT
TRBV7-9	.	TRBJ1-3	.	CASTSIRGPPGNTIYF	TGTGCCAGCACCTCAATCCGGGGTCCCCCTGGAAACACCATATATTTT